This TCR beta chain was found in a study of identical twins. This clonotype was counted only a few times. MiXCR, applied by TCRdb to the 5' RACE reads, yields one record per CDR3 protein. Of 400,000 to 550,000 distinct CDR3 sequences in the sample, 20% to 25% are singletons; the top ten hold 2.9%. Germline V gene sequence: CDR1 SEHNR, CDR2 FQNEAQ (reference sequence). CDR3 length: 16 residues. V was shortened by 5 bases and J by 4 bases, with 20 bases between the two germline ends. These data also featured in a second study, about T cells expressing NK-cell markers.

This chain joins TRBV7-9 and TRBJ2-5; D is perhaps TRBD1 (6 bases). The specimen sequenced was CD4+ T cells sorted from blood. The sequence derives from a woman aged 18-29 years in good health. This chain's CDR3 is CASSRGRTGSPETQYF. As DNA, the CDR3 is TGTGCCAGCAGCAGGGGTCGCACAGGGAGCCCAGAGACCCAGTACTTC.